These T cell receptor beta chains were read from a single sample in a study of blood T cell repertoires in COVID-19. This table comes from immunoSEQ multiplex PCR, and its TCRdb copy is limited to in-frame clones, with some not included. The sample lists roughly 480,000 clones; roughly 87% were seen once. The specimen sequenced was peripheral blood. These receptors were obtained from a man aged 18 to 35 with COVID-19, enrolled during active disease. The conserved cysteine and the conserved F or W are not part of the CDR3 here. Clone size, where shown, is once, few, many, or a class for clones that have expanded.

j_call | v_call | clone_size | cdr3_aa
TRBJ2-5 | TRBV11-3 | - | ASSPESETGKTQY
TRBJ1-2 | TRBV11-2 | once | ASSLREAYGYT
TRBJ2-5 | TRBV7-8 | - | ASSFNPTEKETQY
TRBJ2-3 | TRBV5-4 | - | ASSTGTSGTSTDTQY
TRBJ2-7 | TRBV7-2 | - | ASSLSTVWAGYEQY
TRBJ1-4 | TRBV9 | - | ASSVAPGEKLF
TRBJ2-6 | TRBV13 | - | ASSLSRATPGANVLT
TRBJ1-5 | TRBV5-1 | few | ASSLDRAWNQPQH
TRBJ2-1 | TRBV6-5 | - | ASRQGNEQF
TRBJ2-2 | TRBV27 | - | ASSIAGDSEYGELF
TRBJ2-1 | TRBV19 | once | ASSKVLGGSNEQF
TRBJ2-7 | TRBV10-1 | - | ASSDPGYEQY
TRBJ1-2 | TRBV18 | - | ASLFTDSANYGYT
TRBJ2-2 | TRBV19 | - | ASTRRTGLGNTGELF
TRBJ1-6 | TRBV6-1 | - | ASSEVLDRENNSPLH
TRBJ2-2 | TRBV2 | - | ASSDRDSRNTGELF
TRBJ2-2 | TRBV15 | - | ATSRGRQGITGELF
TRBJ2-3 | TRBV19 | - | ASSIDGEGDTQY